Listed below are T cell receptor beta chains from one sample, sequenced in a study of T-cell reconstitution after alpha-beta-depleted transplantation in children. TCRdb analysed the PCR reads with MiXCR anew, one entry per CDR3 protein. The sample shows 70,000 to 95,000 distinct CDR3 sequences, over 9% of them seen only once. The source material was PBMCs from the stem cell graft donor, sampled from the stem cell graft. The receptors derive from a human donor who donated a stem cell graft to a child with inherited bone marrow failure. Both conserved end residues are part of each CDR3. The D gene is left open where the match is weak. Not every row has a clone size; where given, it reads once, few, many or a size class.

d_gene	abundance	len	v_gene	j_gene	CDR3aa	CDR3nt
TRBD1	-	20	TRBV5-3	TRBJ2-2	CARSLFGDRVPLKDTGELFF	TGTGCCAGAAGCTTGTTCGGGGACAGAGTGCCCCTTAAGGACACCGGGGAGCTGTTTTTT
TRBD1	many	11	TRBV12-3/TRBV12-4	TRBJ1-1	CASRTGAEAFF	TGTGCCAGCAGGACAGGGGCAGAAGCTTTCTTT
TRBD2	many	17	TRBV12-3/TRBV12-4	TRBJ2-1	CASSFRLAGVGMDEQFF	TGTGCCAGCAGTTTCCGACTAGCGGGAGTTGGGATGGATGAGCAGTTCTTC
TRBD1	many	14	TRBV12-3/TRBV12-4	TRBJ1-1	CASSFRQGDTEAFF	TGTGCCAGCAGTTTTCGTCAGGGGGACACTGAAGCTTTCTTT
-	-	13	TRBV11-3	TRBJ1-2	CASSVRDRKGYTF	TGTGCCAGCAGCGTCCGCGACAGAAAGGGCTACACCTTC
-	many	16	TRBV4-1	TRBJ1-5	CASSQDTRWEYQPQHF	TGCGCCAGCAGCCAAGATACCAGGTGGGAGTACCAGCCCCAGCATTTT
TRBD1	many	15	TRBV2	TRBJ2-1	CASSRRGQGYNEQFF	TGTGCCAGCAGTCGTAGGGGGCAAGGCTACAATGAGCAGTTCTTC
-	few	14	TRBV20-1	TRBJ2-5	CSAEGAGGFGTQYF	TGCAGTGCCGAAGGGGCAGGAGGGTTTGGGACCCAGTACTTC
-	many	15	TRBV7-9	TRBJ2-7	CASSQRAGSSYEQYF	TGTGCCAGCAGCCAGCGGGCAGGCAGCTCCTACGAGCAGTACTTC
-	many	16	TRBV4-2	TRBJ1-6	CASSQPEGGSNSPLHF	TGTGCCAGCAGCCAACCTGAGGGGGGAAGTAATTCACCCCTCCACTTT
-	many	15	TRBV27	TRBJ1-5	CASSLRGGSIQPQHF	TGTGCCAGCAGTTTACGCGGGGGCTCCATTCAGCCCCAGCATTTT
TRBD2	many	13	TRBV20-1	TRBJ2-1	CSAREAGGNEQFF	TGCAGTGCTAGAGAAGCGGGAGGCAATGAGCAGTTCTTC
-	-	14	TRBV6-1	TRBJ2-2	CASTPLSSTGELFF	TGTGCCAGCACACCGCTGTCGAGCACCGGGGAGCTGTTTTTT
TRBD1	-	13	TRBV27	TRBJ2-7	CASRPTGNYEQYF	TGTGCCAGCAGACCGACAGGGAACTACGAGCAGTACTTC
-	-	15	TRBV28	TRBJ1-5	CASSVPGGDNQPQHF	TGTGCCAGCAGCGTTCCGGGAGGCGACAATCAGCCCCAGCATTTT
-	many	14	TRBV27	TRBJ1-4	CASSLEWGDEKLFF	TGTGCCAGCAGTTTAGAATGGGGGGATGAAAAACTGTTTTTT
-	many	15	TRBV7-2	TRBJ2-3	CASRRSRGGTDTQYF	TGTGCCAGCCGGAGGTCGAGGGGGGGCACAGATACGCAGTATTTT
-	many	12	TRBV29-1	TRBJ2-1	CSVGSGGNEQFF	TGCAGCGTTGGTTCCGGTGGTAATGAGCAGTTCTTC
-	few	13	TRBV5-1	TRBJ2-7	CASSSDSSYEQYF	TGCGCCAGCAGCTCGGACAGCTCCTACGAGCAGTACTTC
-	-	15	TRBV13	TRBJ1-2	CASSLVGGDPYGYTF	TGTGCCAGCAGCTTAGTGGGAGGGGATCCCTATGGCTACACCTTC
-	many	17	TRBV5-1	TRBJ2-7	CASSGTPPGTATYEQYF	TGCGCCAGCAGCGGGACCCCTCCAGGGACTGCCACCTACGAGCAGTACTTC
-	many	14	TRBV19	TRBJ2-2	CASSRLGDTGELFF	TGTGCCAGTAGTAGACTCGGGGACACCGGGGAGCTGTTTTTT
-	many	13	TRBV20-1	TRBJ2-2	CSASGQYTGELFF	TGCAGTGCTAGTGGACAGTACACCGGGGAGCTGTTTTTT
-	many	13	TRBV7-9	TRBJ1-1	CASSLEEGAEAFF	TGTGCCAGCAGCCTTGAGGAGGGCGCTGAAGCTTTCTTT
-	many	14	TRBV5-6	TRBJ2-2	CASSFRQSTGELFF	TGTGCCAGCAGCTTTAGACAGAGCACCGGGGAGCTGTTTTTT
TRBD1	many	15	TRBV29-1	TRBJ1-2	CSVVGQGADNYGYTF	TGCAGCGTCGTCGGACAGGGGGCCGATAACTATGGCTACACCTTC
-	many	14	TRBV2	TRBJ2-2	CASRGQINTGELFF	TGTGCCAGCAGAGGACAGATCAACACCGGGGAGCTGTTTTTT
-	many	12	TRBV6-7	TRBJ2-2	CASPSNTGELFF	TGTGCCAGCCCGTCGAACACCGGGGAGCTGTTTTTT
-	many	11	TRBV5-1	TRBJ2-1	CASSIVNEQFF	TGCGCCAGCAGTATCGTCAATGAGCAGTTCTTC
-	many	14	TRBV29-1	TRBJ1-4	CSVARGDANEKLFF	TGCAGCGTCGCCAGAGGAGATGCTAATGAAAAACTGTTTTTT
-	many	17	TRBV20-1	TRBJ1-6	CSATPPGLEGYNSPLHF	TGCAGTGCTACTCCCCCGGGACTGGAAGGATATAATTCACCCCTCCACTTT
TRBD2	many	19	TRBV11-2	TRBJ2-5	CASSLEVFLAGALQETQYF	TGTGCCAGCAGCTTAGAGGTGTTCCTAGCGGGGGCCCTGCAAGAGACCCAGTACTTC
TRBD1	many	13	TRBV20-1	TRBJ2-7	CSAFDRGEYEQYF	TGCAGTGCTTTTGACAGGGGAGAGTACGAGCAGTACTTC
-	-	14	TRBV15	TRBJ2-7	CATSRDLGSYEQYF	TGTGCCACCAGCAGAGATCTAGGGTCCTACGAGCAGTACTTC
TRBD2	many	14	TRBV7-2	TRBJ2-3	CASSQGLAGDTQYF	TGTGCCAGCAGTCAAGGGCTAGCGGGAGATACGCAGTATTTT
-	many	13	TRBV10-3	TRBJ1-2	CAISGEGGNGYTF	TGTGCCATCAGTGGCGAAGGAGGGAATGGCTACACCTTC
TRBD2	many	15	TRBV5-1	TRBJ2-7	CASSLAYSGGDEQYF	TGCGCCAGCAGCTTGGCCTATAGCGGGGGTGACGAGCAGTACTTC
-	many	15	TRBV27	TRBJ1-2	CASSSLPILNYGYTF	TGTGCCAGCAGTTCTTTGCCGATATTAAACTATGGCTACACCTTC
-	once	14	TRBV4-3	TRBJ1-1	CASSQEGGGTEAFF	TGCGCCAGCAGCCAAGAAGGGGGAGGGACTGAAGCTTTCTTT
TRBD1	few	14	TRBV10-3	TRBJ2-2	CAISRQGEAGELFF	TGTGCCATCAGTCGACAGGGGGAGGCCGGGGAGCTGTTTTTT
-	many	16	TRBV9	TRBJ2-2	CASSLGADPNTGELFF	TGTGCCAGCAGTCTCGGAGCGGACCCGAACACCGGGGAGCTGTTTTTT
TRBD1	many	14	TRBV5-1	TRBJ2-7	CASSYRDRGYEQYF	TGCGCCAGCAGCTACCGGGACAGGGGATACGAGCAGTACTTC
TRBD1	-	14	TRBV18	TRBJ1-6	CASSTGQGDSPLHF	TGTGCCAGCTCAACCGGACAGGGGGATTCACCCCTCCACTTT
TRBD1	many	17	TRBV5-6	TRBJ1-1	CASSRGIGTGGNTEAFF	TGTGCCAGCAGCAGGGGGATAGGGACAGGGGGGAACACTGAAGCTTTCTTT
TRBD1	many	16	TRBV20-1	TRBJ1-1	CSARDPRSGQGTEAFF	TGCAGTGCTAGAGATCCCCGCTCGGGACAGGGCACTGAAGCTTTCTTT
TRBD1	many	15	TRBV5-1	TRBJ2-2	CASSLVWTGTGELFF	TGCGCCAGCAGCTTGGTTTGGACAGGGACCGGGGAGCTGTTTTTT
TRBD2	many	16	TRBV28	TRBJ2-3	CASSLPGLARTDTQYF	TGTGCCAGCAGTCTGCCGGGACTAGCCCGCACAGATACGCAGTATTTT
TRBD1	many	15	TRBV5-1	TRBJ2-7	CASSLGQGTAYEQYF	TGCGCCAGCAGCCTCGGACAGGGAACGGCCTACGAGCAGTACTTC
TRBD1	-	19	TRBV5-1	TRBJ1-1	CASSPTGVVYSSGYTEAFF	TGCGCCAGCAGCCCGACAGGGGTTGTCTATTCGAGCGGCTACACTGAAGCTTTCTTT
-	many	12	TRBV12-3/TRBV12-4	TRBJ2-7	CASNRDGGEQYF	TGTGCCAGTAACAGGGATGGAGGCGAGCAGTACTTC
TRBD2	-	16	TRBV2	TRBJ2-5	CASRFSGGADQETQYF	TGTGCCAGCAGATTTAGCGGGGGGGCGGACCAAGAGACCCAGTACTTC
-	many	13	TRBV7-2	TRBJ2-3	CASSGTGSDTQYF	TGTGCCAGCAGCGGGACTGGGTCAGATACGCAGTATTTT
-	many	14	TRBV3-1	TRBJ2-5	CASSQDSIKETQYF	TGTGCCAGCAGCCAAGATTCCATTAAAGAGACCCAGTACTTC